This TCR beta chain was captured in a study of response to subunit inactivated influenza vaccine. Study-wide points: Authors suggested each seasonal flu vaccination may recruit only limited numbers of new T cells.

MiXCR was run by TCRdb on the RT-PCR reads, yielding one entry per CDR3 protein. The repertoire holds some 500,000 distinct CDR3 sequences, more than 15% seen once, with 3% in the top ten. Concerning this clonotype itself: The antigen is not known.

The TCR comes from a man in his fifties or sixties who received an inactivated influenza vaccine. The sequences come from CD4+ T cells sorted from PBMCs, collected less than 30 months after vaccination.

This CDR3 reads CASSQYRVGTEAFF. CDR3 coding DNA: TGTGCCAGCTCCCAATACAGGGTGGGGACTGAAGCTTTCTTT. This chain connects TRBV7-9 to TRBJ1-1, with a possible D match to TRBD1 (6 bases). V was cut by 8 bases and J by 5 bases, with 18 bases left in between. The CDR3 has 14 residues. The germline gives CDR1 SEHNR, CDR2 FQNEAQ (reference sequence). Full variable domain (remainder filled in from reference TRBV7-9 and TRBJ1-1): DTGVSQNPRHKITKRGQNVTFRCDPISEHNRLYWYRQTLGQGPEFLTYFQNEAQLEKSRLLSDRFSAERPKGSFSTLEIQRTEQGDSAMYLCASSQYRVGTEAFFGQGTRLTVV.